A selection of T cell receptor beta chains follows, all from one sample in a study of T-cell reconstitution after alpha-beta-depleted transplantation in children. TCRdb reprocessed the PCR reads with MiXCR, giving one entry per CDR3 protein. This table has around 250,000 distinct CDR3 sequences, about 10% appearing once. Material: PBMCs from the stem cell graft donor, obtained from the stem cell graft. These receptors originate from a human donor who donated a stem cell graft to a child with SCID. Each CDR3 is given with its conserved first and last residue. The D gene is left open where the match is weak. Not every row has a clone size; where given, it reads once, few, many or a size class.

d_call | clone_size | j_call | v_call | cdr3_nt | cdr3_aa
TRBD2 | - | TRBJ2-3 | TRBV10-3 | TGTGCCATCAGTTATAGCGGGGGGCTGAGCGATACGCAGTATTTT | CAISYSGGLSDTQYF
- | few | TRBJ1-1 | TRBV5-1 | TGCGCCAGCAGCTTGGAGCGGACCATGAACACTGAAGCTTTCTTT | CASSLERTMNTEAFF
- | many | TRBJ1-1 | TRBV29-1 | TGCAGCGGCGACAAGAACACTGAAGCTTTCTTT | CSGDKNTEAFF
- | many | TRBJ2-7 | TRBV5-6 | TGTGCCAGCAGCTGTATTGTGGACTTC | CASSCIVDF
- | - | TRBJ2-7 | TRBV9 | TGTGCCAGCAGCCGACGGGACTTAGACTACGAGCAGTACTTC | CASSRRDLDYEQYF
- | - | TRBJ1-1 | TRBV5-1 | TGCGCCAGCAACCCCTTGGGGGGGGCGGTGGACACTGAAGCTTTCTTT | CASNPLGGAVDTEAFF
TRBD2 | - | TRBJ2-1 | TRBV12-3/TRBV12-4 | TGTGCCAGCAGTGACAAGCGGGGGGGCGGCAATGAGCAGTTCTTC | CASSDKRGGGNEQFF
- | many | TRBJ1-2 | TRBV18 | TGTGCCAGCTCACCACTGGTAGGGGAAAACTATGGCTACACCTTC | CASSPLVGENYGYTF
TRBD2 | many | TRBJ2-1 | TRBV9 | TGTGCCAGCAGCGTAGTCGGGACTAGCGTCTTAGGTGAGCAGTTCTTC | CASSVVGTSVLGEQFF
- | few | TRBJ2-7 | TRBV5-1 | TGCGCCAGCAGCTTGCGGAGGGGAGTAGACTACGAGCAGTACTTC | CASSLRRGVDYEQYF
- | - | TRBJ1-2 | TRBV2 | TGTGCCACAAGCGGGGAGGTCTATGGCTACACCTTC | CATSGEVYGYTF
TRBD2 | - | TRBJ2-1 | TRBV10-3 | TGTGCCATCAGTCCCCGCCCGAGCGGGGAGCGCTACAATGAGCAGTTCTTC | CAISPRPSGERYNEQFF
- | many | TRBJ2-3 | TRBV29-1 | TGCAGCGTTGAAGATCCTGAAGGGAGCCCAGATACGCAGTATTTT | CSVEDPEGSPDTQYF